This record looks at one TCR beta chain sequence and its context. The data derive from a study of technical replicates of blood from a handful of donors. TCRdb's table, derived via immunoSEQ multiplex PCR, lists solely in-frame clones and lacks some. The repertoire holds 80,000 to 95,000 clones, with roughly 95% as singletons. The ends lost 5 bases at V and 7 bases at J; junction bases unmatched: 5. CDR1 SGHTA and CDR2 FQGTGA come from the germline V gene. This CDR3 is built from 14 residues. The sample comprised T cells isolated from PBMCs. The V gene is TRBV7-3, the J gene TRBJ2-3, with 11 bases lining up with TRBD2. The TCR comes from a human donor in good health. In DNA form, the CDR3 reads TGTGCCAGCAGCAGTAGCGGGAGGGGGAATACGCAGTATTTT. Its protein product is CASSSSGRGNTQYF.